This is a list of T cell receptor beta chains from one sample in a study of sequential checkpoint blockade in melanoma. The assay was immunoSEQ multiplex PCR, and TCRdb's table has in-frame clones only and misses some. The data hold around 3,000 clones, with roughly 30% observed a single time. Sequenced material: tumor tissue (inferred from file names), taken from a patient given nivolumab and ipilimumab in sequence. The receptors were gathered from a human donor with melanoma. CDR3s include the opening cysteine and the closing phenylalanine or tryptophan.

CDR3 protein: CASSESSVLNTEAFF
V gene: TRBV10-2

CDR3 protein: CASSIDWKGDTEAFF
V gene: TRBV19

CDR3 protein: CASSTGTEIYGYTF
V gene: TRBV6-8

CDR3 protein: CASTQGVWGYTF
V gene: TRBV6-8

CDR3 protein: CASSLAVDRVGDTQYF
V gene: TRBV5-1

CDR3 protein: CASSPVLYSNYGYTF
V gene: TRBV11-3

CDR3 protein: CASRDPAGGGTEAFF
V gene: TRBV6-8

CDR3 protein: CASKPGGPDTGELFF
V gene: TRBV6-8

CDR3 protein: CASSPGTSGTNTGELFF
V gene: TRBV18

CDR3 protein: CASITWGQQETQYF
V gene: TRBV2

CDR3 protein: CASSPVTVNTEAFF
V gene: TRBV18

CDR3 protein: CASSLVGGITDTQYF
V gene: TRBV5-1

CDR3 protein: CASSPLAFGYEQYF
V gene: TRBV11-3

CDR3 protein: CASSSGGRRQQYF
V gene: TRBV6-7

CDR3 protein: CASSFRTGAKNIQYF
V gene: TRBV28

CDR3 protein: CASSPGTGGNEQFF
V gene: TRBV18

CDR3 protein: CASSFGQVNQPQHF
V gene: TRBV6-8

CDR3 protein: CASSLAVAAPYEQYF
V gene: TRBV5-1

CDR3 protein: CASSPYRARNEKLFF
V gene: TRBV6-8

CDR3 protein: CASRVQGATDTQYF
V gene: TRBV6-8

CDR3 protein: CASTMVGKLTYEQYF
V gene: TRBV11-3

CDR3 protein: CASSLSGGGNQPQHF
V gene: TRBV11-3

CDR3 protein: CAIRGTSGSSYEQYF
V gene: TRBV10-3

CDR3 protein: CATTTAGQTNTEAFF
V gene: TRBV6-8

CDR3 protein: CSVLAGGGNEQFF
V gene: TRBV29-1

CDR3 protein: CASSWARGEQPQHF
V gene: TRBV2

CDR3 protein: CASSLRDYPSTNEQYF
V gene: TRBV11-3

CDR3 protein: CASSSMDRSAYGYTF
V gene: TRBV28

CDR3 protein: CASSPPNSGNTIYF
V gene: TRBV18

CDR3 protein: CASSFPRTSGSRYEQYF
V gene: TRBV28

CDR3 protein: CASSEGGTNEKLFF
V gene: TRBV9